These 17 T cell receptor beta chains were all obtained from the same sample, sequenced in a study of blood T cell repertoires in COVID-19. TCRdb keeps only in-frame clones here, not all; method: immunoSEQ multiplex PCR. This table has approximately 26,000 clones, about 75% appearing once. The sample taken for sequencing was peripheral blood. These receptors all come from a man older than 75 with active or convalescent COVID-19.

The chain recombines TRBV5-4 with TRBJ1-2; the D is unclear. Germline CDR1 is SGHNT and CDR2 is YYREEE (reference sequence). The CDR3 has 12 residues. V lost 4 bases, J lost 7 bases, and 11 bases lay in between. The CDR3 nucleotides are TGTGCCAGCAGCGGAAACAGCCTTGGCTACACCTTC. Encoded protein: CASSGNSLGYTF.

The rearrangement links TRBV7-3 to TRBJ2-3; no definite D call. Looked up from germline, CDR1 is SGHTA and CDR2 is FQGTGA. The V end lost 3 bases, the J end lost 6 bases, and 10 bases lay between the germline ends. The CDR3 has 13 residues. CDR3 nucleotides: TGTGCCAGCAGCTTTACCTTAGTTGATACGCAGTATTTT. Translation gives CASSFTLVDTQYF.

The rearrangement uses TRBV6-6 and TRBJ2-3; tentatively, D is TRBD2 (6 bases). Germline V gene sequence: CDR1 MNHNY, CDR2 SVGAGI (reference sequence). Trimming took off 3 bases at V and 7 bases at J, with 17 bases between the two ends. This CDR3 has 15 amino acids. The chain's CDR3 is CASSYIRAGRNTQYF. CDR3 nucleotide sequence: TGTGCCAGCAGTTATATTCGCGCGGGGCGTAATACGCAGTATTTT.

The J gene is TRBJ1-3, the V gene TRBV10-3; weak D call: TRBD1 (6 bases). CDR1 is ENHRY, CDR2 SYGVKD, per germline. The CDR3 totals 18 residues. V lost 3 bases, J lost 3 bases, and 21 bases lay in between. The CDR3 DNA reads TGTGCCATCAGTGACCCCAACAGGGAAAAAGGATTTGGAAACACCATATATTTT. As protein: CAISDPNREKGFGNTIYF.

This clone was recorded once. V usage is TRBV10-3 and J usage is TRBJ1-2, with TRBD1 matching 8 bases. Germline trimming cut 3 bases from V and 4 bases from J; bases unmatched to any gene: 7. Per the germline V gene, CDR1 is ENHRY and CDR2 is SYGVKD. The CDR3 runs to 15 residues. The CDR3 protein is CAISDNRGDGYGYTF. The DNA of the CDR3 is TGTGCCATCAGTGATAACAGGGGGGATGGCTATGGCTACACCTTC.

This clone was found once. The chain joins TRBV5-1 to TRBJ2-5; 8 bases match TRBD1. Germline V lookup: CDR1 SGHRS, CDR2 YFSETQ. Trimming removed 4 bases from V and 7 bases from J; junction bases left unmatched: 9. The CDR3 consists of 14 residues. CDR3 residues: CASSGPTGAGTQYF. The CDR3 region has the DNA TGCGCCAGCAGCGGGCCGACAGGGGCGGGGACCCAGTACTTC.

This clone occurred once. The CDR3 here is CASSLSSRGGYTF. In nucleotides, the CDR3 is TGTGCCAGCAGTTTATCATCGAGAGGCGGCTACACCTTC. The rearrangement links TRBV28 to TRBJ1-2; D not resolved. The germline CDR1 and CDR2 sequences are MDHEN and SYDVKM. The CDR3 has 13 amino acids. The V end was cut by 1 base, the J end by 8 bases, with 11 bases between.

The CDR3: CASSPDRANRGYTF. CDR3 bases: TGTGCCAGCAGCCCAGACAGAGCGAACCGTGGCTACACCTTC. The gene calls are TRBV9 and TRBJ1-2, with D maybe TRBD1 (5 bases). The germline V gene encodes CDR1 SGDLS and CDR2 YYNGEE. The CDR3 extends over 14 amino acids. Trimming left V 4 bases short and J 7 bases short, with 17 bases between.

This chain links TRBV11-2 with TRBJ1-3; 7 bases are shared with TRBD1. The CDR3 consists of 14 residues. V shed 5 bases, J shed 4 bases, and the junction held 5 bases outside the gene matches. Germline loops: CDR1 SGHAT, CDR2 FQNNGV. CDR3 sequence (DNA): TGTGCCAGCAGCATCTCGACAGGGGGAAACACCATATATTTT. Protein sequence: CASSISTGGNTIYF. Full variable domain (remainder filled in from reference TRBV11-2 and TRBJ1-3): EAGVAQSPRYKIIEKRQSVAFWCNPISGHATLYWYQQILGQGPKLLIQFQNNGVVDDSQLPKDRFSAERLKGVDSTLKIQPAKLEDSAVYLCASSISTGGNTIYFGEGSWLTVV.

CDR3 sequence: CSASFDTEAFF. CDR3 in DNA: TGCAGTGCTTCCTTTGACACTGAAGCTTTCTTT. The chain is built from TRBV20-1 and TRBJ1-1; D unclear. CDR1 and CDR2 (germline): DFQATT, SNEGSKA (reference sequence). Trimming left V 5 bases short and J 3 bases short, with 7 bases between. There are 11 residues in the CDR3.

The CDR3, as DNA: TGTGCCAGCAGCAATTATGGACAGGGTGGTGGCTACACCTTC. It is translated as CASSNYGQGGGYTF. V gene TRBV2 combines with J gene TRBJ1-2; the match to TRBD1 covers 8 bases. The CDR3 is 14 residues long. Germline V CDR1 and CDR2: SNHLY, FYNNEI. Germline trimming cut 6 bases from V and 7 bases from J; bases unmatched to any gene: 10.

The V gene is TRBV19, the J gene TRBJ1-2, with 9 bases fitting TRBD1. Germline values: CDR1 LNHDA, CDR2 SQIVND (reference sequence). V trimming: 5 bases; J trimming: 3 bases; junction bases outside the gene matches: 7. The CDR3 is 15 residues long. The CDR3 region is CASSSQTGGDYGYTF. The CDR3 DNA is TGTGCCAGTAGTTCCCAGACAGGGGGTGACTATGGCTACACCTTC.

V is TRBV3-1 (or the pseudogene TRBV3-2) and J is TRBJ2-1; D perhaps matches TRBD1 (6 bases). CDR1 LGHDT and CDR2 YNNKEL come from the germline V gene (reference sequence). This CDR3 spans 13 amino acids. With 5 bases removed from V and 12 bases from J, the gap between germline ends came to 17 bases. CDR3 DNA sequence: TGTGCCAGCAGCAAAACAGGGTATGGAGGGCAGTTCTTC. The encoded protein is CASSKTGYGGQFF.

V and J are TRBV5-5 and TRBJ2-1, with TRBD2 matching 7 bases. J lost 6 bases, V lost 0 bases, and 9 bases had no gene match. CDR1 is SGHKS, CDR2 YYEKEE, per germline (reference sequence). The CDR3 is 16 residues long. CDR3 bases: TGTGCCAGCAGCTTGGTTGGGACCGGACTAGGCAATGAGCAGTTCTTC. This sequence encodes CASSLVGTGLGNEQFF.

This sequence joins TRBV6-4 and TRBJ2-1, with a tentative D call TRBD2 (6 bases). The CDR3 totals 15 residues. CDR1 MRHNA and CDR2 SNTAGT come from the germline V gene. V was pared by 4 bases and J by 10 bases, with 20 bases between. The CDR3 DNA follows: TGTGCCAGCAGTGTGGGTGCGGGATTCCCCCGGGAGCAGTTCTTC. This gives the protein CASSVGAGFPREQFF.

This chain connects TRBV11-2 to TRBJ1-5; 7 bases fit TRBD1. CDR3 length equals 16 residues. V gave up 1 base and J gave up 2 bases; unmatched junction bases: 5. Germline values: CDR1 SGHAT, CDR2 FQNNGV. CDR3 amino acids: CASSLATGLGNQPQHF. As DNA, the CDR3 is TGTGCCAGCAGCTTAGCGACAGGGTTAGGCAATCAGCCCCAGCATTTT.

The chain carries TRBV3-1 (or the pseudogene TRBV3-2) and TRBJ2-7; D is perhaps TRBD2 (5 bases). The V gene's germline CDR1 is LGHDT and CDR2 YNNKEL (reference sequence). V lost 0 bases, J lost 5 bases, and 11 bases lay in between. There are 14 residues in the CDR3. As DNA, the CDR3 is TGTGCCAGCAGCCAAGAGAGGGTTTTCCACGAGCAGTACTTC. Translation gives CASSQERVFHEQYF.